These T cell receptor beta chains were read from a single sample in a study of CD8 T cells in Susac syndrome. TCRdb reprocessed the immunoSEQ multiplex PCR reads via MiXCR and lists one record per CDR3 protein. Of 90,000 to 150,000 distinct CDR3 sequences in the sample, 80% to 95% were seen once. The source material was CD4+ T cells from PBMCs. The origin of the receptors is a human donor in good health. CDR3s include the opening cysteine and the closing phenylalanine or tryptophan. Fields, in order: CDR3 DNA, CDR3 protein, V gene, D gene, J gene, clone size. The D gene is left open where the match is weak. The size field is filled for only some rows; it gives once, few, many or a size class.

DNA: TGTGCCAGCAGCTCATCGGACAGGGGCGGTGGCTACACCTTC
CDR3: CASSSSDRGGGYTF
V: TRBV3-1
D: TRBD1
J: TRBJ1-2
size: NA

DNA: TGTGCCATCAAACCGGACAGGGGCGAAGAGACCCAGTACTTC
CDR3: CAIKPDRGEETQYF
V: TRBV10-3
D: TRBD1
J: TRBJ2-5
size: NA

DNA: TGTGCCAGCAGCCAAGGCGGACCCACCGGGACCCGGGCCTACGAGCAGTACTTC
CDR3: CASSQGGPTGTRAYEQYF
V: TRBV3-1
D: NA
J: TRBJ2-7
size: NA

DNA: TGCAGTGCTAGGGGGACGTCGGCGACTTTCTTT
CDR3: CSARGTSATFF
V: TRBV20-1
D: NA
J: TRBJ1-1
size: once

DNA: TGTGCCAGCAGCCAAGATTTCTACGAGCAGTACTTC
CDR3: CASSQDFYEQYF
V: TRBV3-1
D: NA
J: TRBJ2-7
size: NA

DNA: TGTGCCAGCAGGGAACGCTGGCAGGGCCTGAACACCGGGGAGCTGTTTTTT
CDR3: CASRERWQGLNTGELFF
V: TRBV6-1
D: NA
J: TRBJ2-2
size: NA

DNA: TGCAGTGCCACCTTAGCGGGACCCTCCACCGAGCAGTACTTC
CDR3: CSATLAGPSTEQYF
V: TRBV20-1
D: TRBD2
J: TRBJ2-7
size: NA

DNA: TGTGCCAGCAGCTTAGCGCTGGAGACCCAGTACTTC
CDR3: CASSLALETQYF
V: TRBV7-2
D: NA
J: TRBJ2-5
size: NA

DNA: TGTGCTAGCAGCTTAGCAAGGTCCGGGGAGCTGTTTTTT
CDR3: CASSLARSGELFF
V: TRBV7-7
D: NA
J: TRBJ2-2
size: once

DNA: TGCGCCGGCTCCGGGAGGGGAAGCTCCTACGAGCAGTACTTC
CDR3: CAGSGRGSSYEQYF
V: TRBV5-1
D: TRBD2
J: TRBJ2-7
size: NA

DNA: TGTGCAAGTCGCTTAGCGGGGCGGAGGAACACAGATACGCAGTATTTT
CDR3: CASRLAGRRNTDTQYF
V: TRBV12-2
D: NA
J: TRBJ2-3
size: NA

DNA: TGTGCCAGCAGTGAACCCAGACAACTGAACACTGAAGCTTTCTTT
CDR3: CASSEPRQLNTEAFF
V: TRBV6-1
D: NA
J: TRBJ1-1
size: NA

DNA: TGTGCCAGCAGACGAGAACAGGGCTCCTATAATTCACCCCTCCACTTT
CDR3: CASRREQGSYNSPLHF
V: TRBV7-9
D: NA
J: TRBJ1-6
size: NA

DNA: TGTGCCAGCAGCACAATAGCGGGGGCCCTGAATGAGCAGTTCTTC
CDR3: CASSTIAGALNEQFF
V: TRBV7-3
D: TRBD2
J: TRBJ2-1
size: NA

DNA: TGTGCCAGCAGTTTAGAAGGTCCCACCTACGAGCAGTACTTC
CDR3: CASSLEGPTYEQYF
V: TRBV12-3/TRBV12-4
D: NA
J: TRBJ2-7
size: NA

DNA: TGTGCCAGCAGCCCTGGGCGGGACCGAGGGGATACGCAGTATTTT
CDR3: CASSPGRDRGDTQYF
V: TRBV7-9
D: NA
J: TRBJ2-3
size: NA

DNA: TGTGCCAGCTCACCACCGGCTGGGATCGGGTCAGATACGCAGTATTTT
CDR3: CASSPPAGIGSDTQYF
V: TRBV18
D: NA
J: TRBJ2-3
size: NA

DNA: TGTGCCAGCAGCGTAAGATCAGGGACTGGAAACACCATATATTTT
CDR3: CASSVRSGTGNTIYF
V: TRBV9
D: NA
J: TRBJ1-3
size: NA

DNA: TGCGCCAGCAGCCCTGGACTAGCGGGAGGGCCGGATAGCAATGAGCAGTTCTTC
CDR3: CASSPGLAGGPDSNEQFF
V: TRBV5-1
D: TRBD2
J: TRBJ2-1
size: NA

DNA: TGTGCCAGTAGTATTCTCACAGGGGGAGGCTACGAGCAGTACTTC
CDR3: CASSILTGGGYEQYF
V: TRBV19
D: TRBD1
J: TRBJ2-7
size: NA

DNA: TGTGCCAGCAGTTACATAAACGAGCAGTACTTC
CDR3: CASSYINEQYF
V: TRBV6-2/TRBV6-3
D: NA
J: TRBJ2-7
size: NA

DNA: TGTGCCACACAGGGTAGCTACGAGCAGTACTTC
CDR3: CATQGSYEQYF
V: TRBV19
D: NA
J: TRBJ2-7
size: NA

DNA: TGCAGCGTTTATGTCAGGGTGGACTATGGCTACACCTTC
CDR3: CSVYVRVDYGYTF
V: TRBV29-1
D: NA
J: TRBJ1-2
size: NA

DNA: TGTGCTAGCAGCTTAGCAGCGGGGTTGGAGACCCAGTACTTC
CDR3: CASSLAAGLETQYF
V: TRBV7-7
D: TRBD2
J: TRBJ2-5
size: NA

DNA: TGTGCCAGCAGCTTAGCGGGGTCAGTTCAGCCCCAGCATTTT
CDR3: CASSLAGSVQPQHF
V: TRBV7-2
D: NA
J: TRBJ1-5
size: NA

DNA: TGTGCCAGCAGCCTTGGGGCAGGGGGTAACACCGGGGAGCTGTTTTTT
CDR3: CASSLGAGGNTGELFF
V: TRBV6-1
D: TRBD1
J: TRBJ2-2
size: NA

DNA: TGTGCCAGCAGCGATAGGAGGACAGGGGAAGCGGGTGGCTACACCTTC
CDR3: CASSDRRTGEAGGYTF
V: TRBV3-1
D: TRBD1
J: TRBJ1-2
size: NA

DNA: TGTGCCATCAGCGGGAGGGGGACAGATACGCAGTATTTT
CDR3: CAISGRGTDTQYF
V: TRBV10-3
D: TRBD2
J: TRBJ2-3
size: once

DNA: TGTGCCAGTAGTATAGGGGGGACTATGAACACTGAAGCTTTCTTT
CDR3: CASSIGGTMNTEAFF
V: TRBV19
D: NA
J: TRBJ1-1
size: once

DNA: TGCGCCAGCAGCTTGAGACAGTCCCCCTGGGATACCGGGGAGCTGTTTTTT
CDR3: CASSLRQSPWDTGELFF
V: TRBV5-1
D: NA
J: TRBJ2-2
size: NA

DNA: TGTGCCAGCAGTTCCACCAGCGGGGGGTCCACAGATACGCAGTATTTT
CDR3: CASSSTSGGSTDTQYF
V: TRBV12-3/TRBV12-4
D: TRBD2
J: TRBJ2-3
size: NA

DNA: TGTGCCAGCAGCTTACGAGAGGGGGCTAGCACAGATACGCAGTATTTT
CDR3: CASSLREGASTDTQYF
V: TRBV7-8
D: TRBD1
J: TRBJ2-3
size: NA

DNA: TGTGCCAGCAGTGAACTAGCGGGTTCTACCGGGGAGCTGTTTTTT
CDR3: CASSELAGSTGELFF
V: TRBV2
D: TRBD2
J: TRBJ2-2
size: NA

DNA: TGTGCCAGCAGCGGAAGCGGGAGGCCCTACAATGAGCAGTTCTTC
CDR3: CASSGSGRPYNEQFF
V: TRBV9
D: TRBD2
J: TRBJ2-1
size: NA

DNA: TGTGCCTGGAGTAGGCAGACCACCTACGAGCAGTACTTC
CDR3: CAWSRQTTYEQYF
V: TRBV30
D: NA
J: TRBJ2-7
size: NA

DNA: TGTGCCAGCTCAGCAGCCCTAGCGGGAGGGACCTACGAGCAGTACTTC
CDR3: CASSAALAGGTYEQYF
V: TRBV18
D: TRBD2
J: TRBJ2-7
size: few

DNA: TGCAGTGCTACCCCAGGGTCCAGTAGCAATCAGCCCCAGCATTTT
CDR3: CSATPGSSSNQPQHF
V: TRBV20-1
D: NA
J: TRBJ1-5
size: NA

DNA: TGTGCCAGCAGCCAAGGCTGGGGAGACACTGAAGCTTTCTTT
CDR3: CASSQGWGDTEAFF
V: TRBV14
D: NA
J: TRBJ1-1
size: NA

DNA: TGTGCCAGCAGTCTGCTGGCCTACAATGAGCAGTTCTTC
CDR3: CASSLLAYNEQFF
V: TRBV6-5
D: NA
J: TRBJ2-1
size: NA

DNA: TGTGCCAGCAGTTTGATGGGGGCATTAGAGGGGGAGCAGTACTTC
CDR3: CASSLMGALEGEQYF
V: TRBV27
D: NA
J: TRBJ2-7
size: NA

DNA: TGTGCCAGCAGAAGAAATTACTATGGCTACACCTTC
CDR3: CASRRNYYGYTF
V: TRBV6-2/TRBV6-3
D: NA
J: TRBJ1-2
size: NA

DNA: TGTGCCAGCAGCCAACCGACAGGGGGCTGGGAGACCCAGTACTTC
CDR3: CASSQPTGGWETQYF
V: TRBV7-9
D: TRBD1
J: TRBJ2-5
size: NA

DNA: TGTGCCAGCAGCTCACAGCCGGTCGCTGCTGAAGCTTTCTTT
CDR3: CASSSQPVAAEAFF
V: TRBV13
D: NA
J: TRBJ1-1
size: NA

DNA: TGTGCCAGCAGCCTTAGACATGGTAGCTCCTATAATTCACCCCTCCACTTT
CDR3: CASSLRHGSSYNSPLHF
V: TRBV7-2
D: NA
J: TRBJ1-6
size: NA

DNA: TGCGCCAGCAGCTTTGGGGGGGACCAGTTCAGACATACGCAGCATTTT
CDR3: CASSFGGDQFRHTQHF
V: TRBV5-1
D: NA
J: TRBJ1-5
size: NA

DNA: TGTGCCAGCAGCGATTCGGACGGACTTAAAGAGACCCAGTACTTC
CDR3: CASSDSDGLKETQYF
V: TRBV9
D: NA
J: TRBJ2-5
size: NA

DNA: TGTGCCAGCGTTTCAGGGCGGGGGGCAGATACGCAGTATTTT
CDR3: CASVSGRGADTQYF
V: TRBV7-2
D: TRBD2
J: TRBJ2-3
size: NA

DNA: TGTGCCAGCTCACCTCGCTCCGGGACAGGGTGGGACTATGGCTACACCTTC
CDR3: CASSPRSGTGWDYGYTF
V: TRBV18
D: TRBD1
J: TRBJ1-2
size: NA

DNA: TGTGCCAGCAGTCGGGACAGGGGGCTCACTGAAGCTTTCTTT
CDR3: CASSRDRGLTEAFF
V: TRBV11-1
D: TRBD1
J: TRBJ1-1
size: NA

DNA: TGTGCCAGCTCACCACTTCTCCCAGGGATGAACACTGAAGCTTTCTTT
CDR3: CASSPLLPGMNTEAFF
V: TRBV18
D: NA
J: TRBJ1-1
size: once

DNA: TGTGCCAGTAGTATTAGCAAGGGCAGGGGGCATGATGAGCAGTTCTTC
CDR3: CASSISKGRGHDEQFF
V: TRBV19
D: TRBD1
J: TRBJ2-1
size: NA

DNA: TGCAGTGCTAGGGGCTTAGCCAAAAACATTCAGTACTTC
CDR3: CSARGLAKNIQYF
V: TRBV20-1
D: NA
J: TRBJ2-4
size: once

DNA: TGTGCCAGCAGCTTGGACAGGGGGTACACTGAAGCTTTCTTT
CDR3: CASSLDRGYTEAFF
V: TRBV7-2
D: TRBD1
J: TRBJ1-1
size: few